Listed here are 30 T cell receptor beta chains from one sample, sequenced in a study of OX40 agonist ivuxolimab in advanced cancers. The protocol was immunoSEQ multiplex PCR, while the TCRdb copy is restricted to in-frame clones and leaves out a portion. Among roughly 100,000 clones listed, about 80% were seen once. The source material was CD4+ or CD8+ T cells sorted from blood, sampled in a trial of the OX40 agonist ivuxolimab. These receptors all stem from an adult with an advanced solid tumor such as melanoma, head and neck, liver or kidney cancer.

This chain connects TRBV18 to TRBJ2-3; 7 bases align to TRBD1. The V gene end was trimmed by 6 bases and the J gene end by 6 bases; junction bases not matched to a gene: 12. In germline, CDR1 is KGHSH, CDR2 LQKENI. This CDR3 is 15 amino acids long. CDR3 amino acids: CASSTLGQAGDTQYF. The CDR3 DNA sequence: TGTGCCAGCTCGACACTCGGACAGGCCGGGGATACGCAGTATTTT.

The genes are TRBV29-1 and TRBJ1-1; TRBD1 matches at 9 bases. Unmatched junction bases numbered 7, after V lost 6 bases and J lost 2 bases. Germline values: CDR1 SQVTM, CDR2 ANQGSEA. CDR3 length equals 14 residues. The CDR3 coding sequence is TGCAGCGTACCGGGACAGGGAGTAAACACTGAAGCTTTCTTT. Translated, it gives CSVPGQGVNTEAFF.

The V call is TRBV7-9, the J call TRBJ2-7; tentatively, D is TRBD1 (6 bases). CDR1 SEHNR and CDR2 FQNEAQ come from the germline V gene (reference sequence). The CDR3 spans 16 residues. Between the trimmed V and J ends, which lost 0 bases and 3 bases, there was a span of 15 bases. The CDR3 DNA sequence: TGTGCCAGCAGCTTAGCTCAGGAGATGACAGGCTACGAGCAGTACTTC. Protein sequence: CASSLAQEMTGYEQYF. The variable domain in full, completed from reference TRBV7-9 and TRBJ2-7, reads DTGVSQNPRHKITKRGQNVTFRCDPISEHNRLYWYRQTLGQGPEFLTYFQNEAQLEKSRLLSDRFSAERPKGSFSTLEIQRTEQGDSAMYLCASSLAQEMTGYEQYFGPGTRLTVT.

The chain employs TRBV5-4 and TRBJ2-3; D gene uncertain. The V gene lost 4 bases and the J gene lost 0 bases, with 3 bases spanning the gap. The V gene's germline CDR1 is SGHNT and CDR2 YYREEE (reference sequence). The CDR3 consists of 12 residues. CDR3 amino acids: CASSQSTDTQYF. The CDR3 DNA follows: TGTGCCAGCAGCCAGAGCACAGATACGCAGTATTTT.

V and J are TRBV5-1 and TRBJ1-4; D may be TRBD1 (5 bases). Per germline, CDR1 SGHRS and CDR2 YFSETQ. V lost 3 bases and J 4 bases, leaving 13 bases between the germline ends. The CDR3 is 15 amino acids. As DNA, the CDR3 is TGCGCCAGCAGCTCGCCGGGACGGGGTAATGAAAAACTGTTTTTT. Residues: CASSSPGRGNEKLFF.

The CDR3 nucleotides are TGTGCCAGCAGCTTGGGAGCGAATAACAAAAACATTCAGTACTTC. Translation gives CASSLGANNKNIQYF. The rearrangement joins TRBV7-2 to TRBJ2-4; D may be TRBD2 (5 bases). This CDR3 is 15 amino acids long. Germline V gene sequence: CDR1 SGHTA, CDR2 FQGNSA. V dropped 3 bases and J dropped 3 bases, with 12 bases sitting between them.

The V call is TRBV4-3, the J call TRBJ1-2; no clear D gene. The CDR3 extends over 15 amino acids. Per germline, CDR1 LGHNA and CDR2 YSLEER. V dropped 1 base and J dropped 0 bases, with 9 bases sitting between them. The CDR3 nucleotides read TGCGCCAGCAGCCAAGTGTTTAAAGCTAACTATGGCTACACCTTC. Its translation is CASSQVFKANYGYTF.

This clone was seen only once. This chain uses TRBV2 with TRBJ1-3; the match to TRBD1 covers 7 bases. V gave up 5 bases and J gave up 4 bases; unmatched junction bases: 2. This CDR3 has 13 amino acids. Germline V gene sequence: CDR1 SNHLY, CDR2 FYNNEI. The CDR3 sequence is CASSRDRGNTIYF. DNA for the CDR3: TGTGCCAGCAGTCGGGACAGAGGAAACACCATATATTTT.

The CDR3 sequence is CASSLDRDRAGYTF. The CDR3 nucleotides are TGTGCCAGCAGCTTAGACCGGGACAGGGCGGGCTACACCTTC. The genes are TRBV11-2 and TRBJ1-2, with TRBD1 identical over 9 bases. V was clipped by 0 bases and J by 8 bases; unmatched bases: 4. Germline V gives CDR1 SGHAT, CDR2 FQNNGV. The CDR3 runs 14 residues. The complete variable domain, with remaining parts taken from reference TRBV11-2 and TRBJ1-2, reads EAGVAQSPRYKIIEKRQSVAFWCNPISGHATLYWYQQILGQGPKLLIQFQNNGVVDDSQLPKDRFSAERLKGVDSTLKIQPAKLEDSAVYLCASSLDRDRAGYTFGSGTRLTVV.

The CDR3 loop is CASSYGGTNEKLFF. The CDR3 DNA reads as TGTGCCAGCAGTTATGGGGGCACTAATGAAAAACTGTTTTTT. This chain connects TRBV28 to TRBJ1-4, with D possibly TRBD1 on 6 matching bases. The CDR3 runs to 14 residues. Trimming pared 4 bases from V and 2 bases from J, leaving 8 bases between. CDR1 and CDR2 from the germline V gene are MDHEN and SYDVKM.

This chain links TRBV2 with TRBJ2-2; 8 bases fit TRBD2. The CDR3 extends over 15 amino acids. CDR1 and CDR2 from the germline V gene are SNHLY and FYNNEI. V lost 4 bases, J lost 3 bases, and 4 bases stayed unmatched. The CDR3 DNA sequence: TGTGCCAGCAGTGGTACTAGCGGATACACCGGGGAGCTGTTTTTT. Translation gives CASSGTSGYTGELFF.

This rearrangement joins TRBV4-1 to TRBJ1-6; D remains ambiguous. Germline CDR1 reads MGHRA; CDR2 reads YSYEKL. Trimming removed 4 bases from V and 9 bases from J, with 16 bases in between. This CDR3 is built from 15 residues. In DNA form, the CDR3 reads TGCGCCAGCAGCCCCCTGGCGGGGAGCGGTTCACCCCTCCACTTT. This gives the protein CASSPLAGSGSPLHF.

This sequence joins TRBV27 and TRBJ1-1; maybe TRBD1 (5 bases). The CDR3 spans 15 residues. Germline assignment: CDR1 MNHEY and CDR2 SMNVEV (reference sequence). Trimming removed 5 bases from V and 4 bases from J, with 17 bases in between. In DNA, the CDR3 is TGTGCCAGCAGTCGACGAGCAGGGAGTGGCACTGAAGCTTTCTTT. Residues: CASSRRAGSGTEAFF.

V is TRBV5-1 and J is TRBJ1-5; 7 nucleotides agree with TRBD1. The CDR3 sequence is 14 residues long. V lost 7 bases, J lost 5 bases, and 9 bases stayed unmatched. Germline CDR1 and CDR2: SGHRS and YFSETQ. The CDR3 region has the DNA TGCGCCAGCGGAACAGGGGCCGTTGATCAGCCCCAGCATTTT. It specifies CASGTGAVDQPQHF.

J is TRBJ2-2 and V is TRBV6-5; D may be TRBD1 (5 bases). V lost 2 bases, J lost 1 base, and 8 bases lay in between. CDR1 and CDR2 (germline): MNHEY, SVGAGI. The CDR3 contains 15 residues. The CDR3 loop reads CASSYGQGNTGELFF. The CDR3 DNA is TGTGCCAGCAGTTACGGGCAGGGGAACACCGGGGAGCTGTTTTTT.

The CDR3 loop reads CASSQTGIEQYF. CDR3 bases: TGTGCCAGCAGCCAGACGGGGATTGAGCAGTACTTC. The rearrangement joins TRBV11-2 to TRBJ2-7; tentative D call: TRBD2 (5 bases). The CDR3 contains 12 residues. V was cut by 5 bases and J by 7 bases, with 12 bases left in between. Germline loops: CDR1 SGHAT, CDR2 FQNNGV.

Concerning this clone: A read error may account for a junction end that differs from germline. The gene calls are TRBV6-1 and TRBJ1-2, with D unclear. Germline lookup yields CDR1 MNHNS and CDR2 SASEGT. The CDR3 has 13 residues. CDR3 protein: CASSELVNHGYTF. CDR3 coding DNA: TGTGCCAGCAGTGAATTGGTTAACCATGGCTACACCTTC.

This clone was observed once. The chain carries TRBV5-6 and TRBJ2-1; D is undetermined. There are 12 residues in the CDR3. CDR1 is SGHDT, CDR2 YYEEEE, per germline. Deletions cut 2 bases from V and 10 bases from J, with 10 bases between. In DNA, the CDR3 is TGTGCCAGCAGCTTTACCCCCTCGGAGCAGTTCTTC. This encodes CASSFTPSEQFF.

This clone was observed once. The chain is built from TRBV7-3 and TRBJ2-2; 8 bases align to TRBD1. Trimming took 4 bases from V and 6 from J; bases not matched to a gene: 7. This CDR3 contains 15 residues. Germline CDR1 reads SGHTA; CDR2 reads FQGTGA. The CDR3 is CASSSGTGQAGELFF. The CDR3 DNA is TGTGCCAGCAGCTCCGGGACAGGTCAGGCCGGGGAGCTGTTTTTT.

The chain uses TRBV5-6 and TRBJ2-7; D is ambiguous. The germline V gene encodes CDR1 SGHDT and CDR2 YYEEEE. Deletions cut 0 bases from V and 0 bases from J, with 7 bases between. CDR3 length: 14 amino acids. The CDR3 nucleotides are TGTGCCAGCAGCTTGGAAGTATTCTCCTACGAGCAGTACTTC. It yields the protein CASSLEVFSYEQYF.

J is TRBJ2-2 and V is TRBV28; possibly TRBD1 for D (6 bases). CDR1 is MDHEN and CDR2 is SYDVKM in the germline V gene. V lost 7 bases, J lost 6 bases, and 15 bases lay in between. CDR3 length equals 14 residues. CDR3 loop: CASIRTVPAGELFF. CDR3 bases: TGTGCCAGCATCCGGACAGTTCCCGCCGGGGAGCTGTTTTTT. The full variable domain, its missing parts supplied by reference TRBV28 and TRBJ2-2, is DVKVTQSSRYLVKRTGEKVFLECVQDMDHENMFWYRQDPGLGLRLIYFSYDVKMKEKGDIPEGYSVSREKKERFSLILESASTNQTSMYLCASIRTVPAGELFFGEGSRLTVL.

This chain connects TRBV5-1 to TRBJ1-3; D is ambiguous. CDR3 size: 13 residues. V lost 6 bases and J 4 bases, leaving 11 bases between the germline ends. Germline V gene lookup returns CDR1 SGHRS and CDR2 YFSETQ. The CDR3 sequence is CASTAFPGNTIYF. The CDR3, as DNA: TGCGCCAGCACGGCATTTCCAGGAAACACCATATATTTT. Using reference TRBV5-1 and TRBJ1-3 for the parts outside the CDR3, the full variable domain is KAGVTQTPRYLIKTRGQQVTLSCSPISGHRSVSWYQQTPGQGLQFLFEYFSETQRNKGNFPGRFSGRQFSNSRSEMNVSTLELGDSALYLCASTAFPGNTIYFGEGSWLTVV.

This chain links TRBV15 with TRBJ1-6; the D is unclear. The CDR3 has 14 residues. CDR1 LNHNV and CDR2 YYDKDF come from the germline V gene (reference sequence). V lost 0 bases and J lost 5, with 5 bases in between. DNA of the CDR3: TGTGCCACCAGCAGAGATCCCGATAATTCACCCCTCCACTTT. The encoded protein is CATSRDPDNSPLHF.

The genes are TRBV28 and TRBJ1-2, with 8 positions matching TRBD1. The CDR3 length is 17 residues. The germline gives CDR1 MDHEN, CDR2 SYDVKM. J lost 6 bases, V lost 4 bases, and 16 bases had no gene match. The CDR3 DNA sequence: TGTGCCAGCAGTTACCCGTTGGACAGGGCTCGTTGGAATGGCTACACCTTC. As protein: CASSYPLDRARWNGYTF.

The J gene is TRBJ2-2, the V gene TRBV7-3; D gene uncertain. Germline lookup yields CDR1 SGHTA and CDR2 FQGTGA. The V gene lost 0 bases and the J gene lost 6 bases, with 5 bases spanning the gap. The CDR3 is 13 amino acids. CDR3 loop: CASSLTYAGELFF. The CDR3 nucleotides read TGTGCCAGCAGCTTAACGTATGCCGGGGAGCTGTTTTTT.

The rearrangement joins TRBV19 to TRBJ2-3; D not resolved. This CDR3 comprises 13 residues. V was shortened by 6 bases and J by 1 base, with 8 bases between the two germline ends. From germline, CDR1 is LNHDA and CDR2 SQIVND (reference sequence). The DNA of the CDR3 is TGTGCCAGTAGAGACTTACGCACAGATACGCAGTATTTT. Protein sequence: CASRDLRTDTQYF.

The chain recombines TRBV28 with TRBJ2-5; perhaps D is TRBD1 or TRBD2 (5 bases each). Germline CDR1 reads MDHEN; CDR2 reads SYDVKM. This CDR3 comprises 14 residues. Trimming cost V 5 bases and J 5 bases, with 15 bases left between them. As DNA, the CDR3 is TGTGCCAGCAGTCCCGGACCGGGGCAGGAGACCCAGTACTTC. Encoded protein: CASSPGPGQETQYF. Supplemented by reference TRBV28 and TRBJ2-5, the full variable domain reads DVKVTQSSRYLVKRTGEKVFLECVQDMDHENMFWYRQDPGLGLRLIYFSYDVKMKEKGDIPEGYSVSREKKERFSLILESASTNQTSMYLCASSPGPGQETQYFGPGTRLLVL.

The chain uses TRBV28 and TRBJ2-7; either TRBD1 or TRBD2 may fit D (5 bases each). The length of the CDR3 is 14 residues. The germline gives CDR1 MDHEN, CDR2 SYDVKM. The V and J ends lost 7 bases and 3 bases respectively, with 16 bases between them. CDR3 residues: CASNPGRLIYEQYF. CDR3 coding DNA: TGTGCCAGCAATCCGGGACGGTTGATCTACGAGCAGTACTTC.

This clone was recorded a few times. V gene TRBV5-1 combines with J gene TRBJ1-2, with a possible D match to TRBD1 (5 bases). The germline V gene has CDR1 SGHRS and CDR2 YFSETQ. The CDR3 is made up of 14 amino acids. V lost 7 bases to trimming and J lost 8 bases, with 21 bases between them. CDR3 in amino acids: CASAVGEARGGYTF. The CDR3 DNA reads as TGCGCCAGCGCCGTGGGGGAGGCTAGGGGAGGCTACACCTTC.

This clone was observed a handful of times. V and J are TRBV4-3 and TRBJ2-2; D is perhaps TRBD1 or TRBD2 (7 bases each). V dropped 4 bases and J dropped 2 bases, with 17 bases sitting between them. Germline CDR1 reads LGHNA; CDR2 reads YSLEER. The CDR3 runs to 17 residues. CDR3 nucleotides: TGCGCCAGCAGCCGCCATCAGGGGGGGTCAAACACCGGGGAGCTGTTTTTT. It translates to CASSRHQGGSNTGELFF.